A single sample is the source of the 23 T cell receptor beta chains below, sequenced in a study of shared clonotypes between healthy human individuals. This table comes from immunoSEQ multiplex PCR, and its TCRdb copy is limited to in-frame clones, with some not included. The data show more than 2 million clones, with about 94% seen just once and 0.13% held by the top ten. The sample taken for sequencing was naive CD4+ T cells sorted from blood. Regarding subset: CD45RA+ positively selected. Every receptor here comes from a man between 18 and 29 years old in good health.

The genes are TRBV6-1 and TRBJ2-1; 13 nucleotides align to TRBD2. Unmatched junction bases numbered 9, after V lost 1 base and J lost 15 bases. CDR1 is MNHNS, CDR2 SASEGT, per germline. This CDR3 comprises 15 residues. In DNA form, the CDR3 reads TGTGCCAGCAGTGAAGTTTTGACTAGCGGGAGGACGCGGTTCTTC. It translates to CASSEVLTSGRTRFF.

This chain connects TRBV4-3 to TRBJ2-7; D is undetermined. Germline V gene lookup returns CDR1 LGHNA and CDR2 YSLEER. Trimming took off 0 bases at V and 7 bases at J, with 10 bases between the two ends. CDR3 length equals 13 residues. The CDR3 coding sequence is TGCGCCAGCAGCCAAGATCGTCTCACTGAGCAGTACTTC. Its translation: CASSQDRLTEQYF.

Only one count was recorded for this clone. The chain recombines TRBV10-2 with TRBJ2-7; D may match TRBD1 or TRBD2 (6 bases each). V was shortened by 0 bases and J by 2 bases, with 11 bases between the two germline ends. The CDR3 spans 15 residues. Germline V CDR1 and CDR2: WSHSY, SAAADI. CDR3 DNA: TGCGCCAGCAGTGAGTCCGGGGGCAGCCCCTACGAGCAGTACTTC. As protein: CASSESGGSPYEQYF.

In regard to this clone: The junction departs from the called germline gene at one end, perhaps through a read error. The sample contains more than one DNA sequence encoding this CDR3. The genes are TRBV4-3 and TRBJ2-6; D may match TRBD1 or TRBD2 (5 bases each). The CDR3 runs to 15 residues. CDR1 is LGHNA, CDR2 YSLEER, per germline. The CDR3 DNA sequence: TGCGCCAGCAGCCAAATAGCGACTGGGGCCAACGTCCTGACGTTC. Protein sequence: CASSQIATGANVLTF.

The chain couples TRBV4-3 to TRBJ1-3; TRBD1 matches 10 bases. J gave up 4 bases and V 1 base, and 10 bases lay outside the gene matches. Germline V CDR1 and CDR2: LGHNA, YSLEER. This CDR3 is built from 18 residues. Here the CDR3 DNA reads TGCGCCAGCAGCCAAGCGTTGACAGGGGGCTTTGGAGGAAACACCATATATTTT. Translated, it gives CASSQALTGGFGGNTIYF.

The chain is built from TRBV27 and TRBJ2-2; tentative D call: TRBD2 (6 bases). CDR1 and CDR2 (germline): MNHEY, SMNVEV (reference sequence). The CDR3 is made up of 16 amino acids. V dropped 4 bases and J dropped 2 bases, with 14 bases sitting between them. The CDR3 coding sequence is TGTGCCAGCAGTTGGGGGGTGGGGCCCAACACCGGGGAGCTGTTTTTT. Translation: CASSWGVGPNTGELFF.

The rearrangement joins TRBV19 to TRBJ2-1; D is possibly TRBD1 (6 bases). The CDR3 runs 14 residues. The ends were cut back, 4 bases at V and 4 bases at J, with 11 bases in the middle. CDR1 LNHDA and CDR2 SQIVND come from the germline V gene (reference sequence). In DNA, the CDR3 is TGTGCCAGTAGTACAGGGGTTCCTTACAATGAGCAGTTCTTC. Translation gives CASSTGVPYNEQFF.

The CDR3 here is CASSLGTGPSRTDTQYF. As DNA, the CDR3 is TGTGCCAGCAGCTTAGGAACAGGGCCCTCTCGCACAGATACGCAGTATTTT. The rearrangement uses TRBV11-2 and TRBJ2-3; perhaps TRBD1 as D (6 bases). CDR3 length: 17 amino acids. V lost 1 base and J 1 base, leaving 15 bases between the germline ends. Germline V gives CDR1 SGHAT, CDR2 FQNNGV.

V gene TRBV5-4 combines with J gene TRBJ2-1, with TRBD2 matching over 8 bases. After removal of 4 bases from V and 4 bases from J, the junction contained 7 bases not matched to a gene. The germline gives CDR1 SGHNT, CDR2 YYREEE (reference sequence). The CDR3 spans 15 residues. CDR3 amino acids: CASSPAGGLYNEQFF. DNA for the CDR3: TGTGCCAGCAGCCCCGCGGGGGGCCTTTACAATGAGCAGTTCTTC.

The chain carries TRBV7-9 and TRBJ2-5, with a weak D call TRBD2 (6 bases). In germline, CDR1 is SEHNR, CDR2 FQNEAQ (reference sequence). The length of the CDR3 is 13 residues. The V end lost 6 bases, the J end lost 1 base, and 9 bases lay between the germline ends. The CDR3 loop is CASRRGTQETQYF. CDR3 nucleotide sequence: TGTGCCAGCAGACGGGGGACCCAAGAGACCCAGTACTTC.

This clone was counted a single time. CDR3 loop: CASSSLGQTGDEQYF. CDR3 in DNA: TGCGCCAGCAGCTCACTGGGACAGACTGGCGACGAGCAGTACTTC. This chain joins TRBV5-1 and TRBJ2-7; 7 positions agree with TRBD1. This CDR3 comprises 15 residues. V trimming: 3 bases; J trimming: 5 bases; junction bases outside the gene matches: 11. Germline CDR1 and CDR2: SGHRS and YFSETQ.

V is TRBV2 and J is TRBJ2-7; D gene unclear. With 2 bases removed from V and 2 bases from J, the gap between germline ends came to 13 bases. Per the germline V gene, CDR1 is SNHLY and CDR2 is FYNNEI. The CDR3 totals 15 residues. The CDR3 bases are TGTGCCAGCAGTGAATGGGCGATGAACCCCTACGAGCAGTACTTC. Its protein is CASSEWAMNPYEQYF.

The rearrangement uses TRBV7-3 and TRBJ2-3, with 9 nucleotides matching TRBD1. Trimming took 8 bases from V and 0 from J; bases not matched to a gene: 3. CDR3 length: 14 residues. Germline CDR1 is SGHTA and CDR2 is FQGTGA. The CDR3 sequence: CASSGTGSTDTQYF. In DNA, the CDR3 is TGTGCCAGCTCGGGGACAGGGAGCACAGATACGCAGTATTTT.

V gene TRBV20-1 combines with J gene TRBJ2-7, with 8 bases matching TRBD1. The CDR3 length is 11 residues. CDR1 and CDR2 from the germline V gene are DFQATT and SNEGSKA (reference sequence). V trimming: 6 bases; J trimming: 6 bases; junction bases outside the gene matches: 4. The CDR3 sequence: CSAWTGPEQYF. CDR3 nucleotide sequence: TGCAGTGCGTGGACAGGGCCCGAGCAGTACTTC.

The rearrangement joins TRBV7-6 to TRBJ2-1; 16 positions agree with TRBD2. The CDR3 totals 17 residues. Germline lookup yields CDR1 SGHVS and CDR2 FNYEAQ. The V gene end was trimmed by 4 bases and the J gene end by 7 bases; junction bases not matched to a gene: 7. CDR3 amino acids: CASSSLGLAGGRNEQFF. Written as DNA, the CDR3 is TGTGCCAGCAGCTCCTTGGGACTAGCGGGGGGGCGGAATGAGCAGTTCTTC.

V gene TRBV14 combines with J gene TRBJ1-6; 9 bases map to TRBD1. In germline, CDR1 is SGHDN, CDR2 FVKESK. The CDR3 spans 16 residues. Trimming cost V 4 bases and J 6 bases; bases outside gene matches: 7. The CDR3, as DNA: TGTGCCAGCAGCCTAGTCCCGGGACAGGGTAATTCACCCCTCCACTTT. Translation: CASSLVPGQGNSPLHF. The variable domain in full, with the rest retrieved from reference TRBV14 and TRBJ1-6, is EAGVTQFPSHSVIEKGQTVTLRCDPISGHDNLYWYRRVMGKEIKFLLHFVKESKQDESGMPNNRFLAERTGGTYSTLKVQPAELEDSGVYFCASSLVPGQGNSPLHFGNGTRLTVT.

This chain links TRBV5-1 with TRBJ2-3; D gene ambiguous. Germline V lookup: CDR1 SGHRS, CDR2 YFSETQ. Trimming left V 4 bases short and J 2 bases short, with 17 bases between. The length of the CDR3 is 16 residues. The CDR3 is CASSPDAGLNTDTQYF. Written as DNA, the CDR3 is TGCGCCAGCAGCCCGGATGCCGGGTTGAACACAGATACGCAGTATTTT. The variable domain in full, completed from reference TRBV5-1 and TRBJ2-3, reads KAGVTQTPRYLIKTRGQQVTLSCSPISGHRSVSWYQQTPGQGLQFLFEYFSETQRNKGNFPGRFSGRQFSNSRSEMNVSTLELGDSALYLCASSPDAGLNTDTQYFGPGTRLTVL.

The V gene is TRBV10-3, the J gene TRBJ1-1; no reliable D call. The V end lost 10 bases, the J end lost 3 bases, and 9 bases lay between the germline ends. The V gene's germline CDR1 is ENHRY and CDR2 SYGVKD. This CDR3 region has 11 residues. The DNA for the CDR3 is TGTGCCACCGCCCGGGACACTGAAGCTTTCTTT. As protein: CATARDTEAFF.

This clone occurred once. The chain recombines TRBV9 with TRBJ2-1; 9 bases align to TRBD1. This CDR3 spans 18 amino acids. J was trimmed by 4 bases and V by 3 bases; bases with no gene match: 14. Germline lookup yields CDR1 SGDLS and CDR2 YYNGEE. CDR3 sequence: CASSARSSGTGIYNEQFF. CDR3 DNA sequence: TGTGCCAGCAGCGCCCGCTCCTCCGGGACAGGGATTTACAATGAGCAGTTCTTC.

To note about this clone: Distinct nucleotide sequences in the sample also encode this CDR3. The chain recombines TRBV19 with TRBJ2-7; D gene uncertain. Trimming stripped 3 bases from V and 7 bases from J, with 7 bases between. This CDR3 is 11 amino acids long. The V gene's germline CDR1 is LNHDA and CDR2 SQIVND (reference sequence). The CDR3 is CASSISGEQYF. The CDR3 DNA reads TGTGCCAGTAGTATCTCCGGGGAGCAGTACTTC.

About this clone itself: The DNA is omitted, as the CDR3 cannot be located on it reliably, and the CDR3 follows TCRdb's listing. V and J are TRBV4-1 and TRBJ2-2; the listed D gene, TRBD2, was not tested against the DNA. From its first to its last residue, the CDR3 has 18 amino acids. Germline V lookup: CDR1 MGHRA, CDR2 YSYEKL. The CDR3 protein is CASSLGARGGLRAGELFF.

This clone was found once. The chain links TRBV9 to TRBJ2-7; tentative D call: TRBD2 (5 bases). V gave up 1 base and J gave up 3 bases, with 8 bases separating them. This CDR3 is built from 13 residues. Germline CDR1 and CDR2: SGDLS and YYNGEE. CDR3 DNA sequence: TGTGCCAGCAGCGTATACAGCGGCTACGAGCAGTACTTC. Translating gives CASSVYSGYEQYF.

This sequence joins TRBV28 and TRBJ1-1; 7 bases are shared with TRBD1. The CDR3 is 15 residues long. Germline CDR1 reads MDHEN; CDR2 reads SYDVKM. Trimming took 2 bases from V and 0 from J; bases not matched to a gene: 3. The CDR3 is CASSLRGRLNTEAFF. For the CDR3, the DNA is TGTGCCAGCAGTTTAAGGGGGCGCTTGAACACTGAAGCTTTCTTT.